Described below is a single TCR beta chain sequence and its context. What it binds is not known. Trimming shortened V by 5 bases and J by 1 base, and 11 bases separated the two germline ends. There are 14 residues in the CDR3. CDR1 SGHNT and CDR2 YENEEA come from the germline V gene. This entry comes from a study of cytomegalovirus exposure and HLA in healthy donors. Study-level points and caveats: Sequencing likely caused a cluster of highly shared sequence variants. Sequences of the TCR beta chain were said to predict the HLA-A and HLA-B alleles of most subjects accurately. The study flagged some 170 TCR beta chains as cytomegalovirus-associated.

Vbeta (60) and Jbeta (13) primers were used in the PCR. Generated by immunoSEQ multiplex PCR, the TCRdb table keeps only in-frame clones and is missing some. This sample's clone table lists some 28,000 clones. The sequencing sample was made of PBMCs. The chain couples TRBV11-3 to TRBJ1-1; TRBD1 is a possible D gene (5 bases). This receptor was taken from a man aged 25 to 40 in good health and CMV-seronegative. This CDR3 reads CASSPGGRNTEAFF. The CDR3 DNA reads TGTGCCAGCAGCCCGGGGGGTCGGAACACTGAAGCTTTCTTT.